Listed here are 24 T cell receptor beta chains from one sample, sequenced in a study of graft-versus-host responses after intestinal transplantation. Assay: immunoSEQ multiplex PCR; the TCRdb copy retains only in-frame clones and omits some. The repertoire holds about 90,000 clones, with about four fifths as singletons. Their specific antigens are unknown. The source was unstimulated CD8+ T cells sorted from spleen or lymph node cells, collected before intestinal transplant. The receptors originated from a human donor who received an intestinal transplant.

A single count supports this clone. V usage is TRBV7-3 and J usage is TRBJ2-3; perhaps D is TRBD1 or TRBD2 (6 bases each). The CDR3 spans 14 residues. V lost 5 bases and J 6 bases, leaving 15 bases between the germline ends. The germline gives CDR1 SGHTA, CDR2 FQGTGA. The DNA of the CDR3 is TGTGCCAGCAGCCCCAGTCTAGGGGGGGATACGCAGTATTTT. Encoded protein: CASSPSLGGDTQYF.

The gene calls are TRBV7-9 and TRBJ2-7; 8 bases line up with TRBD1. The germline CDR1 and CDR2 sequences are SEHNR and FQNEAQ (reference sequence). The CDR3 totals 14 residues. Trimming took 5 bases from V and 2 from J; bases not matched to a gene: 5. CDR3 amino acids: CASSARDRTYEQYF. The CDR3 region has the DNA TGTGCCAGCAGCGCCCGGGACAGGACCTACGAGCAGTACTTC.

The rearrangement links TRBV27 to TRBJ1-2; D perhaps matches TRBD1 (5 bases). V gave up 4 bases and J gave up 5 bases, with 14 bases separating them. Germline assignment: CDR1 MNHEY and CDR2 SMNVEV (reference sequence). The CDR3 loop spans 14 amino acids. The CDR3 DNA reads TGTGCCAGCAGTTCGGACACGTGGGGGTATGGCTACACCTTC. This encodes CASSSDTWGYGYTF.

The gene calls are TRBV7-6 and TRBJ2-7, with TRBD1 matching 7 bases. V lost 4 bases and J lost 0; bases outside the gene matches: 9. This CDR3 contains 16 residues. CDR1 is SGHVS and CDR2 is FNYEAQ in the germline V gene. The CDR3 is CASSSVPRDSSYEQYF. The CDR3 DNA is TGTGCCAGCAGCTCCGTCCCCAGGGACAGCTCCTACGAGCAGTACTTC.

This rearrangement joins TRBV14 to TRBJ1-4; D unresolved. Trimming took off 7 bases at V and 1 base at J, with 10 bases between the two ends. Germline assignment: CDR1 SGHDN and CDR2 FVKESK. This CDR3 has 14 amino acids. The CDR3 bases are TGTGCCAGCAAACGGCCCATAACTAATGAAAAACTGTTTTTT. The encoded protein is CASKRPITNEKLFF.

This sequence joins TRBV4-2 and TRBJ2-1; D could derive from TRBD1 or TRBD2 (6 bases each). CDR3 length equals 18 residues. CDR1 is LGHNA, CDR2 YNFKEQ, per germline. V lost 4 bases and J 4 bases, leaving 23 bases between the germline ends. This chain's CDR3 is CASSPSGGSPGAYNEQFF. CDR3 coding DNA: TGTGCCAGCAGCCCATCAGGTGGAAGCCCGGGGGCGTACAATGAGCAGTTCTTC.

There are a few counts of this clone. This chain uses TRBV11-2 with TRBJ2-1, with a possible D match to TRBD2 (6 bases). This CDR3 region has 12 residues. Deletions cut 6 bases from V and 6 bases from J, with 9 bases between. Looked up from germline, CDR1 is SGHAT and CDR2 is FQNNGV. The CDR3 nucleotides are TGTGCCAGCAGTCCGGGAGTCAATGAGCAGTTCTTC. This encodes CASSPGVNEQFF.

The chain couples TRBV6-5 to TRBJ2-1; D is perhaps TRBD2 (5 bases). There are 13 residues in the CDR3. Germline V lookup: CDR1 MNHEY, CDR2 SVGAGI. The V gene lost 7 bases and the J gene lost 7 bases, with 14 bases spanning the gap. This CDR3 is CASTEGGVNEQFF. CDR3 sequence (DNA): TGTGCCAGCACTGAAGGAGGTGTGAATGAGCAGTTCTTC.

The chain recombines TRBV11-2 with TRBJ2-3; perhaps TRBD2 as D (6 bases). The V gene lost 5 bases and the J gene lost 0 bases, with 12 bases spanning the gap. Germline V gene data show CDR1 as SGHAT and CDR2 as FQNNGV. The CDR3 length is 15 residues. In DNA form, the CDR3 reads TGTGCCAGCAGCACCGGGGGACCTAGCACAGATACGCAGTATTTT. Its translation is CASSTGGPSTDTQYF. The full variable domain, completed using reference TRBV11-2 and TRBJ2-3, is EAGVAQSPRYKIIEKRQSVAFWCNPISGHATLYWYQQILGQGPKLLIQFQNNGVVDDSQLPKDRFSAERLKGVDSTLKIQPAKLEDSAVYLCASSTGGPSTDTQYFGPGTRLTVL.

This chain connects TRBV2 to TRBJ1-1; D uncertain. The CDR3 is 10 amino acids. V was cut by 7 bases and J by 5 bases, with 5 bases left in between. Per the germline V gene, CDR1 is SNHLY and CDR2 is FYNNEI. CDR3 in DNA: TGTGCCAGCATGGGGACTGAAGCTTTCTTT. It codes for CASMGTEAFF. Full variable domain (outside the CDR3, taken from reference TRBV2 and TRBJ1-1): EPEVTQTPSHQVTQMGQEVILRCVPISNHLYFYWYRQILGQKVEFLVSFYNNEISEKSEIFDDQFSVERPDGSNFTLKIRSTKLEDSAMYFCASMGTEAFFGQGTRLTVV.

The CDR3 loop is CASKERAKNIQYF. The CDR3, as DNA: TGTGCCAGCAAAGAGAGGGCCAAAAACATTCAGTACTTC. V usage is TRBV28 and J usage is TRBJ2-4; no reliable D call. The CDR3 is 13 amino acids. Germline lookup yields CDR1 MDHEN and CDR2 SYDVKM. V shed 7 bases and J shed 1 base, with 8 bases lying between them.

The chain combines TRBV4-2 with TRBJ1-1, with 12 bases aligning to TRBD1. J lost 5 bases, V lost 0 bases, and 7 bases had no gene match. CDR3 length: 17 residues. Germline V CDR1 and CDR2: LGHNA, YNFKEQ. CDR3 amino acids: CASSQDGTGGLETEAFF. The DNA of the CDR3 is TGTGCCAGCAGCCAAGATGGGACAGGGGGCTTAGAGACTGAAGCTTTCTTT.

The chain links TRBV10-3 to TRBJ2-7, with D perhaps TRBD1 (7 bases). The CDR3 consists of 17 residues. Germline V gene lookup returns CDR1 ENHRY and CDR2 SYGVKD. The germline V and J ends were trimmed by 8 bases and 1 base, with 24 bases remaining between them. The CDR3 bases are TGTGCCATCTCGATCAGGGGGGCCCGGAGGGGTTCCTACGAGCAGTACTTC. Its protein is CAISIRGARRGSYEQYF.

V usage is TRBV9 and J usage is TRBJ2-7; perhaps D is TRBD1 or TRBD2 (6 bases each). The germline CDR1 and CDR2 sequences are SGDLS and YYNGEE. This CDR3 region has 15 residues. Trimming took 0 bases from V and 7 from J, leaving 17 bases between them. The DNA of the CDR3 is TGTGCCAGCAGCGTAGTGGGGGCTAGCGACACAGAGCAGTACTTC. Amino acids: CASSVVGASDTEQYF.

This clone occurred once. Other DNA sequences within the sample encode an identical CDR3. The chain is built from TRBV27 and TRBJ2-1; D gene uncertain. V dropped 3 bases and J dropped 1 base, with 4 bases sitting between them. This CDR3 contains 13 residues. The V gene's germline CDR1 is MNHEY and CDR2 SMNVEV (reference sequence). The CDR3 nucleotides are TGTGCCAGCAGTTTTTCTTCCTACAATGAGCAGTTCTTC. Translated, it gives CASSFSSYNEQFF.

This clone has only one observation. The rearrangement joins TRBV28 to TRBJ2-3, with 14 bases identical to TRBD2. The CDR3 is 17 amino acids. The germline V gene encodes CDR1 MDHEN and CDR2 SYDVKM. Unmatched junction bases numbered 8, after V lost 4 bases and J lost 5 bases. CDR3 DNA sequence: TGTGCCAGCAGTTCCGGGACTAGCGGGAGAGGTGGAGATACGCAGTATTTT. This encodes CASSSGTSGRGGDTQYF.

DNA of the CDR3: TGTGCCAGCAGTGCGAACACCGGGGAGCTGTTTTTT. Translated, it gives CASSANTGELFF. This rearrangement joins TRBV27 to TRBJ2-2; D call uncertain. The CDR3 has 12 residues. V shed 5 bases and J shed 0 bases, with 1 base lying between them. CDR1 MNHEY and CDR2 SMNVEV come from the germline V gene (reference sequence).

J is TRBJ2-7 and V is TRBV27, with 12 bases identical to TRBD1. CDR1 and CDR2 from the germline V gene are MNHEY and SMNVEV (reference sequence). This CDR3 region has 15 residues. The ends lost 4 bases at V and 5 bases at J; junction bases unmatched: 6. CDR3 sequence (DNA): TGTGCCAGCAGTTCCTCCGGGACAGGGGGCGACGAGCAGTACTTC. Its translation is CASSSSGTGGDEQYF.

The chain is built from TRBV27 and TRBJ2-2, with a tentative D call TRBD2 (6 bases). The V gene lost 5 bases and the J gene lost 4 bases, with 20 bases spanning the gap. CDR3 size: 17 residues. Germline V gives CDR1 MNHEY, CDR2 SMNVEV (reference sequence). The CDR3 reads CASSPWGFTGGTGELFF. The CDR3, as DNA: TGTGCCAGCAGTCCATGGGGGTTTACCGGGGGCACCGGGGAGCTGTTTTTT.

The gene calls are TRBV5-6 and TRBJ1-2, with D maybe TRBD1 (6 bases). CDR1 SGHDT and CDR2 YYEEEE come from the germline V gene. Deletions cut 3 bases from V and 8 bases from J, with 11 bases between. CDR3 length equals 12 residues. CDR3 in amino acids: CASSYREDGYTF. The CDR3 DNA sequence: TGTGCCAGCAGCTACAGGGAAGACGGCTACACCTTC.

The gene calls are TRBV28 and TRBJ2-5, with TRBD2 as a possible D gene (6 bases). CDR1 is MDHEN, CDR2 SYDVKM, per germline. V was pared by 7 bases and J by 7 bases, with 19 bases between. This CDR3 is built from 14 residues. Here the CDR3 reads CASTPGGTVWTQYF. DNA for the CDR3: TGTGCCAGCACCCCCGGCGGGACGGTATGGACCCAGTACTTC.

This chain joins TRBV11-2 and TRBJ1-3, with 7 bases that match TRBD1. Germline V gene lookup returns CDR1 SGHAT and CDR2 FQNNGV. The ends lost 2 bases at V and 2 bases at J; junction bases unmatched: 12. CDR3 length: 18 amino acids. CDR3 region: CASSLLLGQRVAGNTIYF. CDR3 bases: TGTGCCAGCAGCTTACTTCTGGGACAGCGAGTAGCTGGAAACACCATATATTTT.

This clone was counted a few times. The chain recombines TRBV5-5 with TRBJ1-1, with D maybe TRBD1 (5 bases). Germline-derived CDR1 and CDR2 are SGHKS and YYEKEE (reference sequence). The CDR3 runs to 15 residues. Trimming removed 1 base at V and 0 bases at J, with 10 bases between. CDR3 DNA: TGTGCCAGCAGCTTGTGGGCGGGGGTGAACACTGAAGCTTTCTTT. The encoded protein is CASSLWAGVNTEAFF.

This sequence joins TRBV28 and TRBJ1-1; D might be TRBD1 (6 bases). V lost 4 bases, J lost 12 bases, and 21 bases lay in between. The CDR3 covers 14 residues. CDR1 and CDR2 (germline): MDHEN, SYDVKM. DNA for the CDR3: TGTGCCAGCAGTTCCCAATCGAACACAGGGATAACTTTCTTT. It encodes CASSSQSNTGITFF.